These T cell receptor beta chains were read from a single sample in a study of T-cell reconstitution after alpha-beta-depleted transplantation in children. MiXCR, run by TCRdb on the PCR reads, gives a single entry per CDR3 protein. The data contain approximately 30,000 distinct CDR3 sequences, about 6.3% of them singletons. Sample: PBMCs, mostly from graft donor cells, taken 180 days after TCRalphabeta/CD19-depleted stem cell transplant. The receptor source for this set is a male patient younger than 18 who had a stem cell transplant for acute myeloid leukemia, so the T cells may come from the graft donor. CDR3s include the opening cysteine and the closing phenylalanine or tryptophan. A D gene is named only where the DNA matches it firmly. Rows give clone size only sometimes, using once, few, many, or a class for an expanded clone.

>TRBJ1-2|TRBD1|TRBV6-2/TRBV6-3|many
CASRSTGVGGYTF
TGTGCCAGCAGATCGACAGGGGTTGGTGGCTACACCTTC
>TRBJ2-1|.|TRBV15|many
CATSRGGRGIYNEQFF
TGTGCCACCAGCAGAGGAGGAAGAGGGATCTACAATGAGCAGTTCTTC
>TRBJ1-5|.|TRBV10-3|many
CAISESRQALNQPQHF
TGTGCCATCAGTGAGTCGAGACAGGCACTAAATCAGCCCCAGCATTTT
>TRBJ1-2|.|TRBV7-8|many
CASSLAGTYGYTF
TGTGCCAGCAGCTTAGCGGGTACATATGGCTACACCTTC
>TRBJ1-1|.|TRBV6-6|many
CASSRREAFF
TGTGCCAGCAGTAGACGTGAAGCTTTCTTT
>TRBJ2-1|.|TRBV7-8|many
CASSLGGAGFYNEQFF
TGTGCCAGCAGCTTAGGGGGGGCGGGCTTTTACAATGAGCAGTTCTTC
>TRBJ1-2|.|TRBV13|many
CASSLWSYGYTF
TGTGCCAGCAGCCTTTGGAGCTATGGCTACACCTTC
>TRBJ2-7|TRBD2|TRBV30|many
CAWSFSGRYSYEQYF
TGTGCCTGGAGCTTTAGCGGGCGATACTCCTACGAGCAGTACTTC
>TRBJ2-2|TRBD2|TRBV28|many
CASSLWRGGTGELFF
TGTGCCAGCAGTTTATGGCGCGGGGGCACCGGGGAGCTGTTTTTT
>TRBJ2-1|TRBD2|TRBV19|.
CASSIGAGGYNEQFF
TGTGCCAGTAGTATTGGAGCGGGAGGGTACAATGAGCAGTTCTTC
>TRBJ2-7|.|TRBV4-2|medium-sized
CASSQERHLEQYF
TGTGCCAGCAGCCAAGAAAGGCACCTTGAGCAGTACTTC
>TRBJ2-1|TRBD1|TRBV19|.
CASSDRQGRNEQFF
TGTGCCAGTAGCGATAGACAGGGTAGGAATGAGCAGTTCTTC
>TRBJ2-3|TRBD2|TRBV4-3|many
CASSQAWVAGFSTDTQYF
TGCGCCAGCAGCCAAGCATGGGTAGCGGGGTTTAGCACAGATACGCAGTATTTT
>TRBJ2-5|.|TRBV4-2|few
CASSLSGKTQYF
TGTGCCAGCAGCCTTAGTGGAAAGACCCAGTACTTC
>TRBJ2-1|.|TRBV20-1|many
CSARELSGPNNEQFF
TGCAGTGCTAGAGAATTGAGCGGGCCAAACAATGAGCAGTTCTTC
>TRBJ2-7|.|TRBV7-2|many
CASSLFSSEVYEQYF
TGTGCCAGCAGCTTATTTTCTAGCGAGGTCTACGAGCAGTACTTC
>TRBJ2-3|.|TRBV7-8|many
CASSSPLLGTDTQYF
TGTGCCAGCAGCTCCCCTCTTTTGGGCACAGATACGCAGTATTTT
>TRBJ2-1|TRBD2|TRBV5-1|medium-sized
CASSSPGTSALEQFF
TGCGCCAGCAGCTCCCCCGGGACTAGCGCTCTTGAGCAGTTCTTC
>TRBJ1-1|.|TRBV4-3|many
CASSQRPGHKGAAFF
TGCGCCAGCAGCCAACGACCGGGACACAAAGGGGCAGCTTTCTTT